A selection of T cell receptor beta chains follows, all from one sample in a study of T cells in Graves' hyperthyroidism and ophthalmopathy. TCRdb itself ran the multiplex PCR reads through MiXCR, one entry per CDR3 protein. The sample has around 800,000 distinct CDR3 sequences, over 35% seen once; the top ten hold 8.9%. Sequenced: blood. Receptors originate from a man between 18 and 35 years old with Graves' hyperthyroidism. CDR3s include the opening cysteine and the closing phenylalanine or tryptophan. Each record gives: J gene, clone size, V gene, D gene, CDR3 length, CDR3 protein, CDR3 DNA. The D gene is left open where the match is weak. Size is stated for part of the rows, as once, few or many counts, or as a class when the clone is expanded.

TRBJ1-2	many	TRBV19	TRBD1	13	CATFSGTGDGYTF	TGTGCCACCTTTTCCGGGACAGGGGATGGCTACACCTTC
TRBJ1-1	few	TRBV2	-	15	CASSRDSQMNTEAFF	TGTGCCAGCTCCAGAGACAGCCAGATGAACACTGAAGCTTTCTTT
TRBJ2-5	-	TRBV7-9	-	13	CASTRPPEETQYF	TGTGCCAGCACCCGGCCCCCCGAAGAGACCCAGTACTTC
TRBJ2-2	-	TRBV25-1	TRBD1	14	CASNGQGDTGELFF	TGTGCCAGTAACGGACAGGGGGACACCGGGGAGCTGTTTTTT
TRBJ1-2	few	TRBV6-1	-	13	CASSLRGTYGYTF	TGTGCCAGCAGCCTAAGGGGTACCTATGGCTACACCTTC
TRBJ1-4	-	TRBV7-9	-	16	CASSLSGGNLNEKLFF	TGTGCCAGCAGCTTGAGTGGGGGGAACTTGAATGAAAAACTGTTTTTT
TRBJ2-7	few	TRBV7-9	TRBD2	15	CASTNGRGGAGEQYF	TGTGCCAGCACCAATGGTCGCGGGGGGGCCGGCGAGCAGTACTTC
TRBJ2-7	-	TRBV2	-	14	CASSEPGFSYEQYF	TGTGCCAGCAGTGAACCAGGGTTCTCATACGAGCAGTACTTC
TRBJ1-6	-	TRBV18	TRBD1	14	CASSRQGSDSPLHF	TGTGCCAGCTCACGACAGGGGTCGGATTCACCCCTCCACTTT
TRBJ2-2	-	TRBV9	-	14	CASSVATVAGELFF	TGTGCCAGCAGCGTAGCGACGGTGGCCGGGGAGCTGTTTTTT
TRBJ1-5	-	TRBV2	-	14	CASSGGGKGQPQHF	TGTGCCAGCAGCGGGGGGGGGAAGGGACAGCCCCAGCATTTT
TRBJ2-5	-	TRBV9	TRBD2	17	CASSQVGGRNPQETQYF	TGTGCCAGCAGCCAAGTCGGCGGGAGGAACCCCCAAGAGACCCAGTACTTC
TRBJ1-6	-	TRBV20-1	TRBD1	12	CSLGTGASPLHF	TGCAGTCTGGGGACAGGGGCTTCACCCCTCCACTTT
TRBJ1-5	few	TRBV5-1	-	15	CAYMVEGVSNQPQHF	TGCGCCTACATGGTGGAGGGGGTGAGCAATCAGCCCCAGCATTTT
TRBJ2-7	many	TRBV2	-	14	CASMSGAHSYEQYF	TGTGCCAGCATGAGCGGAGCCCACTCCTACGAGCAGTACTTC
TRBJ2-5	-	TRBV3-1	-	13	CASSQHREETQYF	TGTGCCAGCAGCCAACACAGAGAAGAGACCCAGTACTTC
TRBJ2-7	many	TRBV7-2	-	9	CASSSGRYF	TGTGCCAGCAGCTCGGGGAGGTACTTC
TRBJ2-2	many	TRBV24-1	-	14	CATRGSVATGELFF	TGTGCCACCAGGGGGTCAGTGGCCACCGGGGAGCTGTTTTTT
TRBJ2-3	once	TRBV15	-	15	CATSRDGGGADTQYF	TGTGCCACCAGCAGAGATGGAGGGGGAGCAGATACGCAGTATTTT
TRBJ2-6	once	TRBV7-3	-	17	CASIPGNRGSGANVLTF	TGTGCCAGCATCCCGGGCAATCGAGGGTCCGGGGCCAACGTCCTGACTTTC
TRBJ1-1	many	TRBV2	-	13	CASIGDRNTEAFF	TGTGCCAGCATTGGTGACCGAAACACTGAAGCTTTCTTT
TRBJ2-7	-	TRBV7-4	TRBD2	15	CASSQGLAGGLEQYF	TGTGCCAGCAGCCAAGGACTAGCGGGGGGGCTCGAGCAGTACTTC
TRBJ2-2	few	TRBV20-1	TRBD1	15	CSATQGQGGTGELFF	TGCAGTGCTACCCAGGGACAGGGGGGCACCGGGGAGCTGTTTTTT
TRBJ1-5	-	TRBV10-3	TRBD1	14	CAIRSDRARQPQHF	TGTGCCATCAGATCCGACAGGGCGCGCCAGCCCCAGCATTTT
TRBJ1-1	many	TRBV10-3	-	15	CAISARGQKNTEAFF	TGTGCCATCAGTGCGAGAGGGCAGAAGAACACTGAAGCTTTCTTT
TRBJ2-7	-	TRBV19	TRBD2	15	CASSMASGGSYEQYF	TGTGCCAGTAGTATGGCCTCGGGGGGGTCCTACGAGCAGTACTTC
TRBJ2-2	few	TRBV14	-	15	CASSQRVMNTGELFF	TGTGCCAGCAGCCAAAGGGTTATGAACACCGGGGAGCTGTTTTTT
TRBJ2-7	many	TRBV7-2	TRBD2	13	CASSKGLKDEQYF	TGTGCCAGCAGCAAGGGACTAAAGGACGAGCAGTACTTC
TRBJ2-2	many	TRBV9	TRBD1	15	CASSGWTGTDGELFF	TGTGCCAGCAGCGGATGGACAGGGACGGACGGGGAGCTGTTTTTT
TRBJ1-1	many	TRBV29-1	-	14	CSVGGLRGNTEAFF	TGCAGCGTTGGGGGACTAAGAGGGAACACTGAAGCTTTCTTT
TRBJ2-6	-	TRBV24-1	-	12	CATSDLRGTEAF	TGTGCCACCAGTGATTTGAGGGGGACTGAAGCTTTC
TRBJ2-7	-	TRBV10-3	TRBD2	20	CASSYRHSTTGLAAGYEQYF	TGTGCCAGCAGTTACCGACACTCTACTACAGGACTAGCGGCTGGGTACGAGCAGTACTTC
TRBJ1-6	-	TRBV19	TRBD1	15	CASSPGQGANSPLHF	TGTGCCAGTAGTCCGGGACAGGGAGCTAATTCACCCCTCCACTTT
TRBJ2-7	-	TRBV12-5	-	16	CASGFEGDGETYEQYF	TGTGCTAGTGGTTTCGAAGGGGACGGGGAGACCTACGAGCAGTACTTC
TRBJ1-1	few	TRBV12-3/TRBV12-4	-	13	CASSLQVIPEAFF	TGTGCCAGCAGTTTACAGGTGATTCCTGAAGCTTTCTTT
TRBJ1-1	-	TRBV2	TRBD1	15	CASSPKGAGGTEAFF	TGTGCCAGCAGCCCTAAGGGGGCGGGGGGCACTGAAGCTTTCTTT
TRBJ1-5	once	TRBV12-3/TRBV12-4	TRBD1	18	CASSERGTVVYSNQPQHF	TGTGCCAGCAGTGAAAGAGGGACAGTCGTTTATAGCAATCAGCCCCAGCATTTT
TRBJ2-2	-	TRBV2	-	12	CASRGTLGELFF	TGTGCCAGCAGGGGGACTCTCGGGGAGCTGTTTTTT
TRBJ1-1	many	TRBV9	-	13	CASSVRGNTEAFF	TGTGCCAGCAGCGTTAGGGGGAACACTGAAGCTTTCTTT
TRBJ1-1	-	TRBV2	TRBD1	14	CASSMETGGIEAFF	TGTGCCAGCAGTATGGAGACAGGGGGCATTGAAGCTTTCTTT
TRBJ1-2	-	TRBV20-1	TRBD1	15	CSASSPGQGVWGYTF	TGCAGTGCCTCGTCTCCGGGACAGGGTGTTTGGGGCTACACCTTC
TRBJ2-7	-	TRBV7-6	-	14	CASSFLGRSYEQYF	TGTGCCAGCAGCTTCCTGGGACGGTCCTACGAGCAGTACTTC
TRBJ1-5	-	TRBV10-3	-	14	CATGTGGGNQPQHF	TGTGCCACCGGGACGGGGGGAGGCAATCAGCCCCAGCATTTT
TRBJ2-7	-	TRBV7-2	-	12	CASSRRVYEQYF	TGTGCCAGCAGCCGGAGGGTGTACGAGCAGTACTTC
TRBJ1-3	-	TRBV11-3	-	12	CASTTSSNTIYF	TGTGCCAGCACAACTAGTTCCAACACCATATATTTT
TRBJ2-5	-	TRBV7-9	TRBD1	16	CASSLAQAGGSKTQYF	TGTGCCAGCAGCTTAGCTCAGGCAGGGGGCTCTAAGACCCAGTACTTC